This is a list of T cell receptor beta chains from one sample in a study of OX40 agonist ivuxolimab in advanced cancers. Assay used: immunoSEQ multiplex PCR; TCRdb lists only in-frame clones, some missing. Here the sample spans roughly 60,000 clones, 80% to 90% being singletons. Sequencing was performed on CD4+ or CD8+ T cells sorted from blood, taken in a trial of the OX40 agonist ivuxolimab. These receptors originate from an adult with an advanced solid tumor such as melanoma, head and neck, liver or kidney cancer. The CDR3 runs from the conserved cysteine through the conserved F or W. The order of the fields is D gene, clone size, V gene, J gene, CDR3 DNA, CDR3 protein. The D gene is left open where the match is weak. The size field is filled for only some rows; it gives once, few, many or a size class.

d_gene: -
abundance: -
v_gene: TRBV9
j_gene: TRBJ2-1
CDR3nt: TGTGCCAGCAGCGCTTCCGGGACCTCGGCCCCCAATGAGCAGTTCTTC
CDR3aa: CASSASGTSAPNEQFF

d_gene: TRBD1
abundance: -
v_gene: TRBV2
j_gene: TRBJ1-1
CDR3nt: TGTGCCAGCAGAGACAGGGGCGCGAACACTGAAGCTTTCTTT
CDR3aa: CASRDRGANTEAFF

d_gene: -
abundance: -
v_gene: TRBV7-8
j_gene: TRBJ1-3
CDR3nt: TGTGCCAGCAGTCGGGATGGGGCTAGCGCTGGAAACACCATATATTTT
CDR3aa: CASSRDGASAGNTIYF

d_gene: -
abundance: -
v_gene: TRBV5-1
j_gene: TRBJ2-5
CDR3nt: TGCGCCAGCAGCTTGGGCAGGGCTCCGCGGGAGACCCAGTACTTC
CDR3aa: CASSLGRAPRETQYF

d_gene: -
abundance: -
v_gene: TRBV4-2
j_gene: TRBJ2-5
CDR3nt: TGTGCCAGCAGCCAAATAGGGGCAGGGAATGAATTTGGAGAGACCCAGTACTTC
CDR3aa: CASSQIGAGNEFGETQYF

d_gene: TRBD1
abundance: -
v_gene: TRBV5-4
j_gene: TRBJ2-3
CDR3nt: TGTGCCAGCAGCCCCCGGGACAGAAGCACAGATACGCAGTATTTT
CDR3aa: CASSPRDRSTDTQYF

d_gene: TRBD2
abundance: -
v_gene: TRBV7-3
j_gene: TRBJ2-3
CDR3nt: TGTGCCAGCAGCCCCGTGGTCGGGACTAGCGGAACAGATACGCAGTATTTT
CDR3aa: CASSPVVGTSGTDTQYF

d_gene: TRBD2
abundance: -
v_gene: TRBV6-1
j_gene: TRBJ2-7
CDR3nt: TGTGCCAGCAGTGATGTAGGGGAGGGCCACGACGAGCAGTACTTC
CDR3aa: CASSDVGEGHDEQYF

d_gene: -
abundance: once
v_gene: TRBV7-3
j_gene: TRBJ2-1
CDR3nt: TGTGCCAGCAGCCGAGGGGGATCGGGACTCGATGAGCAGTTCTTC
CDR3aa: CASSRGGSGLDEQFF

d_gene: -
abundance: once
v_gene: TRBV5-6
j_gene: TRBJ1-1
CDR3nt: TGTGCCAGCAGCTTGGGGGGTAACACTGAAGCTTTCTTT
CDR3aa: CASSLGGNTEAFF

d_gene: TRBD1
abundance: -
v_gene: TRBV29-1
j_gene: TRBJ1-2
CDR3nt: TGCAGCGTTGCAGGGACAGGGGGCGGCTATGGCTACACCTTC
CDR3aa: CSVAGTGGGYGYTF

d_gene: TRBD2
abundance: few
v_gene: TRBV7-9
j_gene: TRBJ2-1
CDR3nt: TGTGCCAGCAGCTTACTAACGGGGGGGCTAGATGAGCAGTTCTTC
CDR3aa: CASSLLTGGLDEQFF

d_gene: -
abundance: few
v_gene: TRBV12-1
j_gene: TRBJ1-5
CDR3nt: TGTGCCAGCAGCCCGAGGGGCAGGGCAAATCAGCCCCAGCATTTT
CDR3aa: CASSPRGRANQPQHF

d_gene: -
abundance: -
v_gene: TRBV7-6
j_gene: TRBJ1-1
CDR3nt: TGTGCCAGCAGCTTATCAGGGAAGGGCACTGAAGCTTTCTTT
CDR3aa: CASSLSGKGTEAFF

d_gene: -
abundance: few
v_gene: TRBV10-2
j_gene: TRBJ1-2
CDR3nt: TGCGCCAGCAGTCATTCTGGGGGGGAGGGCTACACCTTC
CDR3aa: CASSHSGGEGYTF

d_gene: -
abundance: -
v_gene: TRBV30
j_gene: TRBJ2-2
CDR3nt: TGTGCCGGTGGACGTATTGACACCGGGGAGCTGTTTTTT
CDR3aa: CAGGRIDTGELFF

d_gene: -
abundance: -
v_gene: TRBV5-1
j_gene: TRBJ2-5
CDR3nt: TGCGCCAGCAGCCTGGGTGGGGGGGCCCAAGAGACCCAGTACTTC
CDR3aa: CASSLGGGAQETQYF

d_gene: TRBD1
abundance: -
v_gene: TRBV11-2
j_gene: TRBJ1-5
CDR3nt: TGTGCCAGCAGCCCGACAGGGGGGTCGGAGGCCCAGCATTTT
CDR3aa: CASSPTGGSEAQHF

d_gene: -
abundance: -
v_gene: TRBV11-3
j_gene: TRBJ2-3
CDR3nt: TGTGCCAGCAGCTTAGGGCTAGGATCCCAAGATACGCAGTATTTT
CDR3aa: CASSLGLGSQDTQYF

d_gene: -
abundance: -
v_gene: TRBV5-1
j_gene: TRBJ2-7
CDR3nt: TGCGCCAGCAGCTTGAACCGGGACACCCGGCAAGAGCAGTACTTC
CDR3aa: CASSLNRDTRQEQYF

d_gene: -
abundance: -
v_gene: TRBV7-8
j_gene: TRBJ2-7
CDR3nt: TGTGCCAGCAGCTTAACCGGCGGGGTAAGCGAGCAGTACTTC
CDR3aa: CASSLTGGVSEQYF

d_gene: TRBD1
abundance: -
v_gene: TRBV5-8
j_gene: TRBJ1-2
CDR3nt: TGTGCCAGCAGCCTCGAACCGGGACAGGGGTACTATGGCTACACCTTC
CDR3aa: CASSLEPGQGYYGYTF

d_gene: TRBD2
abundance: -
v_gene: TRBV5-4
j_gene: TRBJ2-1
CDR3nt: TGTGCCAGCAGCCCCAGGACTAGCGGGAGCTACAATGAGCAGTTCTTC
CDR3aa: CASSPRTSGSYNEQFF

d_gene: -
abundance: -
v_gene: TRBV5-4
j_gene: TRBJ2-3
CDR3nt: TGTGCCAGCAGTTGGGACCACACAGATACGCAGTATTTT
CDR3aa: CASSWDHTDTQYF

d_gene: TRBD2
abundance: -
v_gene: TRBV5-1
j_gene: TRBJ2-1
CDR3nt: TGCGCCAGCAGCCACGGACTAGCGCAATACAATGAGCAGTTCTTC
CDR3aa: CASSHGLAQYNEQFF

d_gene: TRBD1
abundance: -
v_gene: TRBV19
j_gene: TRBJ1-2
CDR3nt: TGTGCCAGTAGTGACCACAGGGGCTCTAACTATGGCTACACCTTC
CDR3aa: CASSDHRGSNYGYTF

d_gene: -
abundance: -
v_gene: TRBV11-1
j_gene: TRBJ1-5
CDR3nt: TGTGCCAGCAGCCAAGGGGGGAATCGGCAGCCCCAGCATTTT
CDR3aa: CASSQGGNRQPQHF

d_gene: -
abundance: -
v_gene: TRBV4-3
j_gene: TRBJ1-1
CDR3nt: TGCGCCAGCAGCCAAGAAGGTCGAAATGGGATGAACACTGAAGCTTTCTTT
CDR3aa: CASSQEGRNGMNTEAFF

d_gene: -
abundance: -
v_gene: TRBV5-1
j_gene: TRBJ2-3
CDR3nt: TGCGCCAGCAGCTTGGACGGCTCTAGCACAGATACGCAGTATTTT
CDR3aa: CASSLDGSSTDTQYF

d_gene: -
abundance: -
v_gene: TRBV7-2
j_gene: TRBJ2-1
CDR3nt: TGTGCCAGCAGCTTAGGGCCTAGCTCCTACAATGAGCAGTTCTTC
CDR3aa: CASSLGPSSYNEQFF

d_gene: -
abundance: -
v_gene: TRBV6-1
j_gene: TRBJ2-5
CDR3nt: TGTGCCAGCAGTGAAAGGTGGGGGGGCGAAGAGACCCAGTACTTC
CDR3aa: CASSERWGGEETQYF

d_gene: -
abundance: -
v_gene: TRBV5-5
j_gene: TRBJ2-1
CDR3nt: TGTGCCAGCAGCTTGTTAACGGGAGATAGTTTTGAGCAGTTCTTC
CDR3aa: CASSLLTGDSFEQFF

d_gene: -
abundance: -
v_gene: TRBV4-2
j_gene: TRBJ2-5
CDR3nt: TGTGCCAGCAGCCAAGAGGGGGCCCAGTACTTC
CDR3aa: CASSQEGAQYF

d_gene: -
abundance: -
v_gene: TRBV7-9
j_gene: TRBJ1-5
CDR3nt: TGTGCCAGCAGCCGAGATTCGACTCAGCCCCAGCATTTT
CDR3aa: CASSRDSTQPQHF

d_gene: -
abundance: few
v_gene: TRBV7-9
j_gene: TRBJ2-1
CDR3nt: TGTGCCAGCAGCTCCCCTTCAGGTGAGCAGTTCTTC
CDR3aa: CASSSPSGEQFF

d_gene: -
abundance: once
v_gene: TRBV6-6
j_gene: TRBJ1-2
CDR3nt: TGTGCCAGCACCAACGCTTTGGGGGGCGCGGGTGGCTACACCTTC
CDR3aa: CASTNALGGAGGYTF

d_gene: -
abundance: -
v_gene: TRBV5-4
j_gene: TRBJ2-7
CDR3nt: TGTGCCAGCAGCCACAACGGGGGGCCCTACGAGCAGTACTTC
CDR3aa: CASSHNGGPYEQYF

d_gene: -
abundance: -
v_gene: TRBV5-8
j_gene: TRBJ2-7
CDR3nt: TGTGCCAGCAGCTTGGTGGGTCGCTCCTACGAGCAGTACTTC
CDR3aa: CASSLVGRSYEQYF

d_gene: -
abundance: few
v_gene: TRBV30
j_gene: TRBJ1-1
CDR3nt: TGTGCCTGGAGTCGGGGCCGGTACACTGAAGCTTTCTTT
CDR3aa: CAWSRGRYTEAFF

d_gene: TRBD2
abundance: -
v_gene: TRBV7-7
j_gene: TRBJ2-2
CDR3nt: TGTGCCAGCAGCTCGAATCTTGCAGCGGGAGGGACCGGGGAGCTGTTTTTT
CDR3aa: CASSSNLAAGGTGELFF

d_gene: TRBD2
abundance: few
v_gene: TRBV11-2
j_gene: TRBJ2-1
CDR3nt: TGTGCCAGCAGCTTACAGACTAGCGGGAGGGCCGGTGAGCAGTTCTTC
CDR3aa: CASSLQTSGRAGEQFF

d_gene: -
abundance: -
v_gene: TRBV7-9
j_gene: TRBJ1-2
CDR3nt: TGTGCCAGCAGCTTAGAGGCGGGGCCCATGGGCTACACCTTC
CDR3aa: CASSLEAGPMGYTF

d_gene: -
abundance: -
v_gene: TRBV7-6
j_gene: TRBJ1-1
CDR3nt: TGTGCCAGCAGCTTCAGGGTCAGCCGAAGTATGAACACTGAAGCTTTCTTT
CDR3aa: CASSFRVSRSMNTEAFF

d_gene: -
abundance: -
v_gene: TRBV21-1
j_gene: TRBJ1-5
CDR3nt: TGTGCCAGCAGCAATCTGGGCCCTCCCCACGGTCAGCCCCAGCATTTT
CDR3aa: CASSNLGPPHGQPQHF

d_gene: -
abundance: -
v_gene: TRBV10-3
j_gene: TRBJ1-5
CDR3nt: TGTGCCATCAGGCTAACGGAGAATCAGCCCCAGCATTTT
CDR3aa: CAIRLTENQPQHF

d_gene: -
abundance: -
v_gene: TRBV2
j_gene: TRBJ1-3
CDR3nt: TGTGCCAGCAGTGGGGAATACACCATATATTTT
CDR3aa: CASSGEYTIYF

d_gene: TRBD1
abundance: medium-sized
v_gene: TRBV9
j_gene: TRBJ1-1
CDR3nt: TGTGCCAGCAGCGTTGGACAGGGAGAGGACACTGAAGCTTTCTTT
CDR3aa: CASSVGQGEDTEAFF

d_gene: TRBD2
abundance: -
v_gene: TRBV15
j_gene: TRBJ2-1
CDR3nt: TGTGCCACCAGCAGAAGACGACTAGCGGGAGGGCCCCGATACAATGAGCAGTTCTTC
CDR3aa: CATSRRRLAGGPRYNEQFF

d_gene: -
abundance: -
v_gene: TRBV6-8
j_gene: TRBJ2-7
CDR3nt: TGTGCCAGCAGTTGGGAGTTCGAGCAGTACTTC
CDR3aa: CASSWEFEQYF

d_gene: TRBD2
abundance: once
v_gene: TRBV4-2
j_gene: TRBJ2-2
CDR3nt: TGTGCCAGCAGCCAAAGGGCGGGAGGCACCGGGGAGCTGTTTTTT
CDR3aa: CASSQRAGGTGELFF

d_gene: TRBD2
abundance: -
v_gene: TRBV4-2
j_gene: TRBJ2-5
CDR3nt: TGTGCCAGCAGTACTGGGACTAGCAGGACGGGGCAAGAGACCCAGTACTTC
CDR3aa: CASSTGTSRTGQETQYF

d_gene: -
abundance: once
v_gene: TRBV18
j_gene: TRBJ2-5
CDR3nt: TGTGCCAGCTCTTCGGGACACCCTGGGGAGACCCAGTACTTC
CDR3aa: CASSSGHPGETQYF

d_gene: -
abundance: once
v_gene: TRBV9
j_gene: TRBJ1-5
CDR3nt: TGTGCCAGCAGCGTAGCTGCGGGTTTAGGCCAGCCCCAGCATTTT
CDR3aa: CASSVAAGLGQPQHF

d_gene: TRBD2
abundance: -
v_gene: TRBV5-4
j_gene: TRBJ2-1
CDR3nt: TGTGCCAGCAGCTTGCCTAGCGGGAGTCCGTCCTACAATGAGCAGTTCTTC
CDR3aa: CASSLPSGSPSYNEQFF

d_gene: -
abundance: once
v_gene: TRBV6-1
j_gene: TRBJ2-7
CDR3nt: TGTGCCAGCAGAACTGAAGGGACTGCGTCCTACGAGCAGTACTTC
CDR3aa: CASRTEGTASYEQYF

d_gene: -
abundance: few
v_gene: TRBV4-2
j_gene: TRBJ2-1
CDR3nt: TGTGCCAGCAGCCGAGAGTTGGGGGATAATAGGGAGCAGTTCTTC
CDR3aa: CASSRELGDNREQFF

d_gene: -
abundance: -
v_gene: TRBV18
j_gene: TRBJ1-1
CDR3nt: TGTGCCAGCTCACCGCCCCAGGGGCGCAAAGAAACTGAAGCTTTCTTT
CDR3aa: CASSPPQGRKETEAFF

d_gene: -
abundance: -
v_gene: TRBV13
j_gene: TRBJ2-7
CDR3nt: TGTGCCAGCAGCGCGGAGGGGCTAGCGAGGGAGCAGTACTTC
CDR3aa: CASSAEGLAREQYF

d_gene: -
abundance: once
v_gene: TRBV5-1
j_gene: TRBJ2-2
CDR3nt: TGCGCCAGCAGCTTGTCGACGAACACCGGGGAGCTGTTTTTT
CDR3aa: CASSLSTNTGELFF

d_gene: -
abundance: -
v_gene: TRBV19
j_gene: TRBJ1-1
CDR3nt: TGTGCCAGTGAGAAGTTGCCGGGCACTGAAGCTTTCTTT
CDR3aa: CASEKLPGTEAFF